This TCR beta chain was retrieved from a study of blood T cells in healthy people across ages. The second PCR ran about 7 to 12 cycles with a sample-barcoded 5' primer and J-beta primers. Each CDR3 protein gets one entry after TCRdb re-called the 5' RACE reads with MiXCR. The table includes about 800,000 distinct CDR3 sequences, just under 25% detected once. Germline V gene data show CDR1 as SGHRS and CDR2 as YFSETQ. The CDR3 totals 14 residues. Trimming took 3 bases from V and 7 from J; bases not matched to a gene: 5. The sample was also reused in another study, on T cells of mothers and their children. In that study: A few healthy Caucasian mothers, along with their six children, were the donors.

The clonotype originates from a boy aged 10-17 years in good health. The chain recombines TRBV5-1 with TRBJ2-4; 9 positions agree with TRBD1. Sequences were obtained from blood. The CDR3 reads CASSSGTGMNIQYF. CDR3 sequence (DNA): TGCGCCAGCAGCTCCGGGACAGGGATGAACATTCAGTACTTC.